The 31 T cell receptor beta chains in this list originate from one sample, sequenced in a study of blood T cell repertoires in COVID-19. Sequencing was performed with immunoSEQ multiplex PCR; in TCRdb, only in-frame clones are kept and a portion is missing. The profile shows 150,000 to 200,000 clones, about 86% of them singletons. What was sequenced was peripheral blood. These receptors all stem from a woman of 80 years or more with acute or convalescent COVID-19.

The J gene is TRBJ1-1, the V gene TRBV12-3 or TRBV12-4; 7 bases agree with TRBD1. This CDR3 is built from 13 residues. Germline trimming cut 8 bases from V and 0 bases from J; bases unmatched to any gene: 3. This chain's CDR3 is CASAGTVNTEAFF. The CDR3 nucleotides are TGTGCCAGCGCCGGGACAGTGAACACTGAAGCTTTCTTT.

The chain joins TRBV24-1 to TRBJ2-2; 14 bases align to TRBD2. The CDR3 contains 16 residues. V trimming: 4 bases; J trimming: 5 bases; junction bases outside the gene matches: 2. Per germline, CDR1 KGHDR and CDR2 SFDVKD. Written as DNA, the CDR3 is TGTGCCACCAGTGAAGGGACTAGCGGGAGAACCGGGGAGCTGTTTTTT. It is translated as CATSEGTSGRTGELFF.

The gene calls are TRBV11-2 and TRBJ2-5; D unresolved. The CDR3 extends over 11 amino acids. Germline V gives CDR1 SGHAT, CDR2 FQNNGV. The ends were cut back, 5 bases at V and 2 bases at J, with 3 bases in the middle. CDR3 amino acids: CASSPQETQYF. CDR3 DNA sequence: TGTGCCAGCAGCCCACAAGAGACCCAGTACTTC.

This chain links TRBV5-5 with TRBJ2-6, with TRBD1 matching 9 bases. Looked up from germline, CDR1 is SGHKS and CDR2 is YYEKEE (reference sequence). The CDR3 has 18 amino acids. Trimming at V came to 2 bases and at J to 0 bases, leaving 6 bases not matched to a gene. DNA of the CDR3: TGTGCCAGCAGCTTTCCGGGACAGGGCGTCTCTGGGGCCAACGTCCTGACTTTC. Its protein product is CASSFPGQGVSGANVLTF.

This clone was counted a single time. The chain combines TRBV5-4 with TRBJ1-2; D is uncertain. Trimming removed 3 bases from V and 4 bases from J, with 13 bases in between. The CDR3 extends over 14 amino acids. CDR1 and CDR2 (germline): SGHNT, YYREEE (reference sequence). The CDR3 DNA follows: TGTGCCAGCAGCTCGGGGTCACAAGTCTATGGCTACACCTTC. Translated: CASSSGSQVYGYTF.

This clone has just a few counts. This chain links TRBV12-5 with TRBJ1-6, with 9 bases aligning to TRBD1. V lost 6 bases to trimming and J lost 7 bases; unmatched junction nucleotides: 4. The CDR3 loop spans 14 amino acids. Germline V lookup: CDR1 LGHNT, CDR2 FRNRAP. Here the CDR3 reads CASGLGQGNSPLHF. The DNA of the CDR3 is TGTGCTAGTGGGCTGGGACAGGGAAATTCACCCCTCCACTTT.

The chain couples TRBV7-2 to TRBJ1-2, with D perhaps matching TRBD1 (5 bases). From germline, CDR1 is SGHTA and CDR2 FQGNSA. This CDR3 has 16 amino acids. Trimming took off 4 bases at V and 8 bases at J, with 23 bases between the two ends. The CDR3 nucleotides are TGTGCCAGCAGCTCCTCGAAATCAGGGATCCTGGACGGCTACACCTTC. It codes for CASSSSKSGILDGYTF.

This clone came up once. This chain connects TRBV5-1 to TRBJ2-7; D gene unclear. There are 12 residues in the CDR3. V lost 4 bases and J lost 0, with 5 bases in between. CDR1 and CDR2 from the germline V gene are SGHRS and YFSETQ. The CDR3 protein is CASSGSSYEQYF. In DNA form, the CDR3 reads TGCGCCAGCAGCGGCAGCTCCTACGAGCAGTACTTC.

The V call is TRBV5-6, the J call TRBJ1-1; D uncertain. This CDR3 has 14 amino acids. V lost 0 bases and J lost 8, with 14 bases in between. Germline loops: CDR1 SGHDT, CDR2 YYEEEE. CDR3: CASSLDLFASEAFF. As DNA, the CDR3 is TGTGCCAGCAGCTTGGACTTATTCGCCTCAGAAGCTTTCTTT.

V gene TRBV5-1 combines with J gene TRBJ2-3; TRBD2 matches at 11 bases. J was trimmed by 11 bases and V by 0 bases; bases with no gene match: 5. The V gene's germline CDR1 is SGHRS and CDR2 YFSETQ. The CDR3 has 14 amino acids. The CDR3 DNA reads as TGCGCCAGCAGCTTGGGTATGGGACTAGCGGTGCAGTATTTT. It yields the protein CASSLGMGLAVQYF.

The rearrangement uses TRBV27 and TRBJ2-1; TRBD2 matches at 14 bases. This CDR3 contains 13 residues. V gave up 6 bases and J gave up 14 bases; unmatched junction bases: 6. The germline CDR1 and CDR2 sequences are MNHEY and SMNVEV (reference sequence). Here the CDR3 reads CASRWTSGRLKFF. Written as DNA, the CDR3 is TGTGCCAGCAGGTGGACTAGCGGGAGGTTGAAGTTCTTC.

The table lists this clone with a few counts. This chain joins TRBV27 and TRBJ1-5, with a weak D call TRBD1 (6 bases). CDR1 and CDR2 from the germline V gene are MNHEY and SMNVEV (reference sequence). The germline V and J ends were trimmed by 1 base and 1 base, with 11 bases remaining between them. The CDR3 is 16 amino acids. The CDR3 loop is CASSLLGARSNQPQHF. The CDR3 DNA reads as TGTGCCAGCAGTTTATTGGGGGCGCGGAGCAATCAGCCCCAGCATTTT.

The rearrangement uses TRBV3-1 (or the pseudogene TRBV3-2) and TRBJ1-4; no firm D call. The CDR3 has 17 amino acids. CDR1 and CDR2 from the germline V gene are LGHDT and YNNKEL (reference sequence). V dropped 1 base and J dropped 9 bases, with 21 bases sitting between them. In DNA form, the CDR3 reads TGTGCCAGCAGCCAAGGCAGCCCGGGATTCATGATTAAAAAACTGTTTTTT. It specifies CASSQGSPGFMIKKLFF.

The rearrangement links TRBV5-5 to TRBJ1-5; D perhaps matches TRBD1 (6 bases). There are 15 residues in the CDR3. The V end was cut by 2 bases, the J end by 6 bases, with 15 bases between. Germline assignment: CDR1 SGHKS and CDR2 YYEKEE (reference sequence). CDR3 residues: CASSLYGQPRQPQHF. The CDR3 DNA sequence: TGTGCCAGCAGCTTATACGGACAGCCTCGTCAGCCCCAGCATTTT.

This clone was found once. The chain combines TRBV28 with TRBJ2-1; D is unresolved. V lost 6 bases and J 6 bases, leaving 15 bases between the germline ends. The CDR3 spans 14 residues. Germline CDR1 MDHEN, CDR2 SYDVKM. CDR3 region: CASSPRIVSNEQFF. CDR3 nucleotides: TGTGCCAGCAGCCCCAGGATAGTAAGCAATGAGCAGTTCTTC.

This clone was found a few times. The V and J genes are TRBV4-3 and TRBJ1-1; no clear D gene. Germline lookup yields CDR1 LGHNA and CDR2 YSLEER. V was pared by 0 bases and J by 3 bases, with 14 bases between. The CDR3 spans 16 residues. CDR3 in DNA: TGCGCCAGCAGCCAAGACTGGGGAGGCCAGCACACTGAAGCTTTCTTT. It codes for CASSQDWGGQHTEAFF.

The CDR3 loop reads CAIRGGQRSYNEQFF. CDR3 DNA: TGTGCCATACGGGGGGGCCAGCGGTCCTACAATGAGCAGTTCTTC. The V call is TRBV10-3, the J call TRBJ2-1; TRBD2 agrees at 8 bases. J was trimmed by 1 base and V by 9 bases; bases with no gene match: 8. Per the germline V gene, CDR1 is ENHRY and CDR2 is SYGVKD. CDR3 length: 15 amino acids.

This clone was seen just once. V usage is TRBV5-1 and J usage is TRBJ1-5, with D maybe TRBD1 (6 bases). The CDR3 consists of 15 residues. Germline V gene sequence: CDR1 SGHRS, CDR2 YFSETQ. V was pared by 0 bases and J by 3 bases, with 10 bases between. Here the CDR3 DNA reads TGCGCCAGCAGCTTGGGGTGGGGGCACAATCAGCCCCAGCATTTT. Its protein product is CASSLGWGHNQPQHF.

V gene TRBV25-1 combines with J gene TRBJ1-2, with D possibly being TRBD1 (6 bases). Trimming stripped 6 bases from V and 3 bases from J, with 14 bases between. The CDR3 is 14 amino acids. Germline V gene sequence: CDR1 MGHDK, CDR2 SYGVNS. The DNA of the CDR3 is TGTGCCAGCAGAAGAACAGGGTTTGACTATGGCTACACCTTC. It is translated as CASRRTGFDYGYTF.

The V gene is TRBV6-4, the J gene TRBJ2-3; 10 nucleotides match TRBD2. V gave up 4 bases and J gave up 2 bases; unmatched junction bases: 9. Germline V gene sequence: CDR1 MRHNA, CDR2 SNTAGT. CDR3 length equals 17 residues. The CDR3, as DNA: TGTGCCAGCAGTGTGAGGGCTAGCGGGGGATTCACAGATACGCAGTATTTT. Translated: CASSVRASGGFTDTQYF.

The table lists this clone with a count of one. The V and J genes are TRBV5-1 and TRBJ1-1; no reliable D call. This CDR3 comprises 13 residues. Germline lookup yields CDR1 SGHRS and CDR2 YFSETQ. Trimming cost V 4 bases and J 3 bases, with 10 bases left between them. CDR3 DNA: TGCGCCAGCAGCGTGGAAGCCGACACTGAAGCTTTCTTT. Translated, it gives CASSVEADTEAFF.

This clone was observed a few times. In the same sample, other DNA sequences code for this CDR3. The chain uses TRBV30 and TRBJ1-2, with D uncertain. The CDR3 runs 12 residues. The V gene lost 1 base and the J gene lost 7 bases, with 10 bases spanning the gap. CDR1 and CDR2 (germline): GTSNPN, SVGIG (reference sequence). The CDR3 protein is CAWSAGVGGYTF. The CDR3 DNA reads TGTGCCTGGAGTGCCGGGGTAGGTGGCTACACCTTC.

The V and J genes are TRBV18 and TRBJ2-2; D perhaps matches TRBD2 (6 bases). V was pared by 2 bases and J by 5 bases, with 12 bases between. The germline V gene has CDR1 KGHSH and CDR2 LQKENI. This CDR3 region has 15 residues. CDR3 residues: CASSPAGILTGELFF. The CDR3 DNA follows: TGTGCCAGCTCACCAGCGGGGATATTGACCGGGGAGCTGTTTTTT.

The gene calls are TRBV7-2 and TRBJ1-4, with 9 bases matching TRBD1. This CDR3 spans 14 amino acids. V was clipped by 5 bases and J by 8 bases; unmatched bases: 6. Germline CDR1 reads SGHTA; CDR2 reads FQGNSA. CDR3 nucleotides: TGTGCCAGCAGCCCACAGGGGGCTAGGGAAAAACTGTTTTTT. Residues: CASSPQGAREKLFF.

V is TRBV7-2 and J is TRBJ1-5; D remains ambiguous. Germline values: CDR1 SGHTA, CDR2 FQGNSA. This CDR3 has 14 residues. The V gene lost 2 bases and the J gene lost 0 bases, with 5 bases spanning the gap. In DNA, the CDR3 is TGTGCCAGCAGCTTACACTATAGCAATCAGCCCCAGCATTTT. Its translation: CASSLHYSNQPQHF.

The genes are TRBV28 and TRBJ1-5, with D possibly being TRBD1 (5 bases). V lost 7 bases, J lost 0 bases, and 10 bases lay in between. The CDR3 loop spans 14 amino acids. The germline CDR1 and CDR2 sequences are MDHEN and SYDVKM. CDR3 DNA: TGTGCCAGCACGATGGGGGGTAGCAATCAGCCCCAGCATTTT. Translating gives CASTMGGSNQPQHF.

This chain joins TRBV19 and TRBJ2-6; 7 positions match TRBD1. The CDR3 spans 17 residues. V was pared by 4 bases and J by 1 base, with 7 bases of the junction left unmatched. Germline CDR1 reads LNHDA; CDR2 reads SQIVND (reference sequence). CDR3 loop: CASSNRQGRSGANVLTF. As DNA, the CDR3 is TGTGCCAGTAGTAACCGACAGGGTCGATCTGGGGCCAACGTCCTGACTTTC.

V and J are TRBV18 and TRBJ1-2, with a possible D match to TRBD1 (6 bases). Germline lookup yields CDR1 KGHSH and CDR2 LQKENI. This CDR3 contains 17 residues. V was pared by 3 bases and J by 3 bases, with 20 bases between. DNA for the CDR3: TGTGCCAGCTCACCTCTCATGCGGGGGGCTACGGACTATGGCTACACCTTC. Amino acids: CASSPLMRGATDYGYTF.

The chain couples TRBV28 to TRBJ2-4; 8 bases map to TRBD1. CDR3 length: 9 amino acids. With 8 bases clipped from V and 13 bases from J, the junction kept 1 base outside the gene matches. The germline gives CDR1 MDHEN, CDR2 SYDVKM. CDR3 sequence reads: CASGQGQYF. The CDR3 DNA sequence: TGTGCCAGCGGACAGGGCCAGTACTTC. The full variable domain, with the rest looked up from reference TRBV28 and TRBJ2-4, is DVKVTQSSRYLVKRTGEKVFLECVQDMDHENMFWYRQDPGLGLRLIYFSYDVKMKEKGDIPEGYSVSREKKERFSLILESASTNQTSMYLCASGQGQYFGAGTRLSVL.

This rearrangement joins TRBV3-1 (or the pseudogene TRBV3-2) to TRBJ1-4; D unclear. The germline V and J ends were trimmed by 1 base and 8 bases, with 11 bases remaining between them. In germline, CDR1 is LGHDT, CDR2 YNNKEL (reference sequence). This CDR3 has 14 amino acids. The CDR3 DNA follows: TGTGCCAGCAGCCAAGGACGAGGGCCCGAAAAACTGTTTTTT. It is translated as CASSQGRGPEKLFF.

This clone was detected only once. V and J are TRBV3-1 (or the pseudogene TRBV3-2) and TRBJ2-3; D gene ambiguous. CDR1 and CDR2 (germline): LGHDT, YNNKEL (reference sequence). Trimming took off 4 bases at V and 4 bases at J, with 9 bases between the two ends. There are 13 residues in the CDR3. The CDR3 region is CASSLSSADTQYF. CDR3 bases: TGTGCCAGCAGCCTCTCCTCGGCAGATACGCAGTATTTT.